The rows below give T cell receptor beta chains drawn from one sample of a study of blood T cells in healthy people across ages. Via MiXCR, TCRdb re-called the 5' RACE reads, giving one row per CDR3 protein. The sample holds more than 900,000 distinct CDR3 sequences; 20% to 25% are singletons and the top ten take approximately 0.7%. This sample also appeared in a second study, on T cells of mothers and their children.

Material for sequencing was blood. All receptors derive from a girl aged 2 to 10 in good health. Each CDR3 is given with its conserved first and last residue. The D gene is left open where the match is weak.

>TRBV20-1|.
CSADRDLTAYEQYF
>TRBV12-5|TRBD1
CASDQGTGVYNEQFF
>TRBV6-1|.
CASLRRIQETQYF
>TRBV3-1|.
CASSGLEGEKAYF
>TRBV7-3|.
CASSFQSDSPQYF
>TRBV6-6|.
CASTPSAEQFF
>TRBV29-1|.
CSIRSSDYGYTF
>TRBV7-2|TRBD2
CASSLQVAGDFTTSSYNEQFF
>TRBV24-1|.
CATRQGSTDTQYF
>TRBV11-2|TRBD2
CASSLMASGQVGNEQFF
>TRBV7-2|.
CASSSRVRAPLETQYF
>TRBV20-1|.
CSARPELETQYF
>TRBV10-3|.
CAIRAGTSKETQYF
>TRBV29-1|.
CSVGQGRQETLYF
>TRBV12-3/TRBV12-4|.
CASSLAPGQETQYF
>TRBV3-1|.
CASSPLRLERGFEQYF
>TRBV12-3/TRBV12-4|.
CASSFGMLEFF
>TRBV7-3|.
CASSLTAGTGELFF
>TRBV7-2|.
CASSPFVGHPEAFF
>TRBV4-2|.
CASSQVGGATNYGYTF
>TRBV29-1|TRBD2
CSVITPGLAANEQFF
>TRBV12-3/TRBV12-4|.
CASSLKGDKYF
>TRBV4-1|.
CASGHGKDGGSYNEQFF
>TRBV28|.
CASSYDNGVQYF
>TRBV5-1|.
CASSLAPQGETQYF
>TRBV4-1|.
CASSQLQEDYEQYF
>TRBV6-4|TRBD2
CASSDSGRRLFF
>TRBV29-1|.
CSVDLSGTYNEQFF
>TRBV7-8|.
CASTNGGEQFF
>TRBV7-9|.
CASSPNAPGAKNIQYF
>TRBV7-3|TRBD1
CASSSQGRDTF
>TRBV7-9|.
CASSSRTEETQYF
>TRBV29-1|.
CSVADRQGQNEQYF
>TRBV20-1|TRBD2
CSARRNGRRETQYF
>TRBV27|.
CASSLGRLGAGETQYF
>TRBV29-1|TRBD2
CSVGTPSLQRERPDTQYF
>TRBV12-3/TRBV12-4|TRBD1
CASSFWGQVNEQYF
>TRBV24-1|.
CATSDPGSEQYF
>TRBV29-1|.
CSFGHGLWETQYF
>TRBV7-3|TRBD2
CASSLSSGAQETQYF
>TRBV11-3|.
CASSPRGSYNEQFF
>TRBV12-3/TRBV12-4|.
CASSFSVYQPQHF
>TRBV20-1|.
CSQPTGDSGGYTF
>TRBV28|.
CASSPNSYEQYF
>TRBV7-9|.
CASSLDGPTEAFF
>TRBV18|.
CASSTLAGRSTDTQYF
>TRBV19|TRBD2
CASSMMLAGGNEQFF
>TRBV2|TRBD2
CASSEEGSGRQLYNEQFF
>TRBV7-2|.
CASSLVGRTNEKLFF
>TRBV28|.
CASSPNQPGYTF
>TRBV7-2|TRBD1
CASSQLRDRGLNTEAFF
>TRBV28|TRBD1
CASSPSGTGDETQYF
>TRBV7-9|.
CASSSEGLATYYTYEQYF